This T cell receptor (beta chain) was captured in a study of OX40 agonist ivuxolimab in advanced cancers. Measured with immunoSEQ multiplex PCR; TCRdb has only the in-frame clones, and not every one. The repertoire includes over 60,000 clones, about nine tenths of them detected once, and around 2% sits in the top ten. This CDR3 spans 12 amino acids. V was pared by 5 bases and J by 5 bases, with 9 bases between. CDR1 SNHLY and CDR2 FYNNEI come from the germline V gene. The receptor was isolated from an adult with an advanced solid tumor such as melanoma, head and neck, liver or kidney cancer. The chain combines TRBV2 with TRBJ1-2; tentative D call: TRBD1 (6 bases). The sample in question was CD4+ or CD8+ T cells sorted from blood, obtained in a trial of the OX40 agonist ivuxolimab. Here the CDR3 DNA reads TGTGCCAGCAGTTTACAGGGATATGGCTACACCTTC. It specifies CASSLQGYGYTF.